This T cell receptor (beta chain) appears in the sequencing data of a study of preoperative IRX-2 immunotherapy in early breast cancer (dated by TCRdb to about 2019). V is pared back by 6 bases and J by 6 bases, with 11 bases lying between the germline termini. There are 12 amino acids in the CDR3, from cysteine to phenylalanine inclusive. Just the 36-base CDR3 DNA is kept, in frame starting at base 1. CDR1 is given as MNHEY and CDR2 as SVGAGI, both from the germline V gene. Library method: the immunoSEQ multiplex PCR assay. The clones in this table, taken by TCRdb from immuneACCESS, are in-frame only. Not every clone is retained; where verified, under half of the shortfall comes from an unresolved V gene, and the cause of the rest is unknown. The sample table records around 62,000 clones; less than 95% of these occur just once. Of the sample, around 1.7% falls within the top ten clones. On this clone: Its antigen specificity is not known. Base-call qualities are not available, and no considerably larger clone is one nucleotide away.

The label giving this sample's treatment or condition can be read as: preoperative locoregional IRX-2 cytokine immunotherapy. The samples were obtained from a phase Ib study that tested preoperative, locoregional IRX-2 cytokine immunotherapy meant to prime immune responses. Donors were patients with early-stage breast cancer who received IRX-2 before surgery. This TCR was recovered from a human donor with breast cancer. The V gene is TRBV6-5 and the J gene is TRBJ1-2, with no D gene named confidently. Sampling was conducted from a patient treated with IRX-2 immunotherapy. The CDR3 reads as follows: CASSGIEDGYTF. The DNA sequence is as follows: TGTGCCAGCAGCGGGATTGAGGATGGCTACACCTTC.